The 3 T cell receptor beta chains below all came from one sample that was sequenced in a study of CD8 T cells in ankylosing spondylitis. One entry per CDR3 protein, called by TCRdb with MiXCR from the 5' RACE reads. The table lists about 130,000 distinct CDR3 sequences, roughly 6.6% of them singletons, with 10% to 15% in the top ten. Sequencing was carried out using blood, either unsorted or a sorted T cell fraction (not recorded which). The receptor set was obtained from a male donor with ankylosing spondylitis or in good health (not recorded which).

This clonotype was observed many times. This sequence joins TRBV20-1 and TRBJ1-4; 10 nucleotides align to TRBD1. The CDR3 is 15 residues long. Germline CDR1 and CDR2: DFQATT and SNEGSKA (reference sequence). V shed 5 bases and J 6 bases; nucleotides not matched to a gene: 9. The DNA of the CDR3 is TGCAGTGCTTCCCCGACCGGGACAGGGGATGAAAAACTGTTTTTT. Encoded protein: CSASPTGTGDEKLFF.

This clonotype has ten or more counts. CDR3 sequence: CASSGDTTYGYTF. In DNA, the CDR3 is TGTGCCAGCAGTGGAGACACCACCTATGGCTACACCTTC. The rearrangement links TRBV2 to TRBJ1-2, with D uncertain. Germline lookup yields CDR1 SNHLY and CDR2 FYNNEI. The V end lost 4 bases, the J end lost 4 bases, and 10 bases lay between the germline ends. The CDR3 has 13 amino acids.

This clonotype was seen repeatedly, ten times or more. The chain recombines TRBV20-1 with TRBJ2-3; possible D gene TRBD1, 5 bases. V was shortened by 7 bases and J by 5 bases, with 16 bases between the two germline ends. Germline V gene sequence: CDR1 DFQATT, CDR2 SNEGSKA (reference sequence). This CDR3 comprises 13 residues. The CDR3 region has the DNA TGCAGTGAAGCCCAATCAGGGCGAGATACGCAGTATTTT. Protein product: CSEAQSGRDTQYF.